This entry lists 27 T cell receptor beta chains sequenced from one sample in a study of cytomegalovirus exposure and HLA in healthy donors. Use of 60 Vbeta and 13 Jbeta primers characterized the PCR. Here immunoSEQ multiplex PCR was the method, and the copy in TCRdb shows in-frame clones only, minus some. The table shows roughly 190,000 clones, with approximately 86% occurring only once. Sequencing input: PBMCs. These receptors were obtained from a woman aged 18-29 years in good health and CMV-seronegative.

V and J are TRBV7-9 and TRBJ1-4; a possible D gene is TRBD1 (6 bases). The CDR3 consists of 16 residues. Germline CDR1 is SEHNR and CDR2 is FQNEAQ (reference sequence). Trimming took off 1 base at V and 4 bases at J, with 13 bases between the two ends. The CDR3 here is CASSLGQTGYNEKLFF. For the CDR3, the DNA is TGTGCCAGCAGCTTAGGTCAAACAGGGTATAATGAAAAACTGTTTTTT.

This clone was recorded a few times. V gene TRBV7-6 combines with J gene TRBJ2-7; TRBD2 aligns across 14 bases. V was pared by 4 bases and J by 4 bases, with 3 bases of the junction left unmatched. This CDR3 contains 15 residues. CDR1 and CDR2 from the germline V gene are SGHVS and FNYEAQ. The CDR3 nucleotides are TGTGCCAGCAGCTCGTGGACTAGCGGGAGGTACGAGCAGTACTTC. Its protein product is CASSSWTSGRYEQYF.

V is TRBV7-2 and J is TRBJ1-1, with D maybe TRBD1 (5 bases). This CDR3 spans 14 amino acids. Trimming cost V 3 bases and J 1 base, with 9 bases left between them. CDR1 is SGHTA, CDR2 FQGNSA, per germline. CDR3 sequence: CASSFGHSNTEAFF. CDR3 coding DNA: TGTGCCAGCAGCTTCGGACACTCGAACACTGAAGCTTTCTTT.

The CDR3 region has the DNA TGTGCCAGCAGCTTCGGGGGGGCTGAGCAGTTCTTC. Translation gives CASSFGGAEQFF. The V and J genes are TRBV11-3 and TRBJ2-1; 8 positions agree with TRBD2. Germline lookup yields CDR1 SGHNT and CDR2 YENEEA. The CDR3 is made up of 12 amino acids. With 3 bases clipped from V and 9 bases from J, the junction kept 1 base outside the gene matches. Full variable domain (remainder filled in from reference TRBV11-3 and TRBJ2-1): EAGVVQSPRYKIIEKKQPVAFWCNPISGHNTLYWYLQNLGQGPELLIRYENEEAVDDSQLPKDRFSAERLKGVDSTLKIQPAELGDSAVYLCASSFGGAEQFFGPGTRLTVL.

The gene calls are TRBV18 and TRBJ2-1; TRBD1 matches at 9 bases. The CDR3 covers 15 residues. V trimming: 6 bases; J trimming: 8 bases; junction bases outside the gene matches: 11. The V gene's germline CDR1 is KGHSH and CDR2 LQKENI. CDR3 in DNA: TGTGCCAGCTCGCCTGGCGCGGGACAGGGTTATGAGCAGTTCTTC. Its translation is CASSPGAGQGYEQFF.

This chain connects TRBV11-1 to TRBJ1-4; 8 nucleotides line up with TRBD1. The germline gives CDR1 SGHAT, CDR2 FQDESV (reference sequence). The CDR3 is 15 amino acids. V shed 5 bases and J 4 bases; nucleotides not matched to a gene: 6. DNA of the CDR3: TGTGCCAGCAGCCATGGACAGGGCGGTAATGAAAAACTGTTTTTT. Its protein product is CASSHGQGGNEKLFF.

The V call is TRBV27, the J call TRBJ2-1, with D unresolved. The CDR3 has 13 residues. Germline CDR1 is MNHEY and CDR2 is SMNVEV (reference sequence). V lost 6 bases, J lost 4 bases, and 10 bases lay in between. The CDR3 loop is CASRHDGYNEQFF. Written as DNA, the CDR3 is TGTGCCAGCAGACACGACGGGTACAATGAGCAGTTCTTC.

This chain links TRBV7-8 with TRBJ2-5; D is possibly TRBD2 (6 bases). CDR3 length: 13 amino acids. The V end lost 4 bases, the J end lost 13 bases, and 19 bases lay between the germline ends. Germline V CDR1 and CDR2: SGHVS, FQNEAQ. The CDR3, as DNA: TGTGCCAGCAGCTACCCCGGGACTTCAGTACTGTACTTC. Amino acid sequence: CASSYPGTSVLYF.

The chain is built from TRBV7-2 and TRBJ2-2, with 10 positions matching TRBD1. J gave up 2 bases and V 3 bases, and 3 bases lay outside the gene matches. The V gene's germline CDR1 is SGHTA and CDR2 FQGNSA. CDR3 length equals 16 residues. CDR3 DNA sequence: TGTGCCAGCAGCTTGGACAGGGGGATTAACACCGGGGAGCTGTTTTTT. Its translation: CASSLDRGINTGELFF. The variable domain in full, with the rest retrieved from reference TRBV7-2 and TRBJ2-2, is GAGVSQSPSNKVTEKGKDVELRCDPISGHTALYWYRQSLGQGLEFLIYFQGNSAPDKSGLPSDRFSAERTGGSVSTLTIQRTQQEDSAVYLCASSLDRGINTGELFFGEGSRLTVL.

This chain uses TRBV5-5 with TRBJ2-7, with a possible D match to TRBD2 (6 bases). V was clipped by 7 bases and J by 2 bases, with 16 bases between them. CDR1 and CDR2 from the germline V gene are SGHKS and YYEKEE (reference sequence). This CDR3 spans 14 amino acids. In nucleotides, the CDR3 is TGTGCCAGCGGGGTCCTGGAGGGCCCCTACGAGCAGTACTTC. Residues: CASGVLEGPYEQYF.

The V and J genes are TRBV15 and TRBJ1-4; 7 bases are shared with TRBD1. V trimming: 10 bases; J trimming: 0 bases; junction bases outside the gene matches: 2. CDR3 length: 13 residues. Germline assignment: CDR1 LNHNV and CDR2 YYDKDF (reference sequence). The CDR3 is CAIGQATNEKLFF. CDR3 nucleotides: TGTGCCATCGGACAGGCAACTAATGAAAAACTGTTTTTT.

The rearrangement joins TRBV7-2 to TRBJ1-2; 9 positions agree with TRBD1. Germline V gene data show CDR1 as SGHTA and CDR2 as FQGNSA. The CDR3 is 16 amino acids. The J segment lost 4 bases and the V segment lost 2 bases, leaving 8 bases of the junction unmatched. The CDR3 DNA is TGTGCCAGCAGCTTATTGGGACAGGGAAGCGGCTATGGCTACACCTTC. Its protein is CASSLLGQGSGYGYTF.

The chain joins TRBV5-1 to TRBJ2-7, with a tentative D call TRBD2 (6 bases). Trimming stripped 2 bases from V and 5 bases from J, with 14 bases between. The germline CDR1 and CDR2 sequences are SGHRS and YFSETQ. The CDR3 has 14 amino acids. The CDR3 sequence is CASSFPGGRDEQYF. The DNA of the CDR3 is TGCGCCAGCAGCTTTCCCGGGGGAAGAGACGAGCAGTACTTC.

The rearrangement uses TRBV6-5 and TRBJ2-1; TRBD2 matches at 8 bases. Germline assignment: CDR1 MNHEY and CDR2 SVGAGI. The CDR3 is 16 amino acids. Trimming at V came to 0 bases and at J to 7 bases, leaving 8 bases not matched to a gene. Written as DNA, the CDR3 is TGTGCCAGCAGTTACTCGTCACCGGGGGGGCCTAATGAGCAGTTCTTC. Amino acid sequence: CASSYSSPGGPNEQFF.

V and J are TRBV30 and TRBJ1-4, with D hard to call. Germline V gene data show CDR1 as GTSNPN and CDR2 as SVGIG (reference sequence). This CDR3 has 14 residues. V dropped 0 bases and J dropped 7 bases, with 12 bases sitting between them. CDR3 coding DNA: TGTGCCTGGAGTGTAACTGTCACCGGTGAAAAACTGTTTTTT. Its protein is CAWSVTVTGEKLFF.

This clone was found once. The chain has TRBV5-1 and TRBJ2-2; D is possibly TRBD2 (6 bases). The CDR3 consists of 15 residues. Trimming took off 2 bases at V and 1 base at J, with 9 bases between the two ends. The germline V gene has CDR1 SGHRS and CDR2 YFSETQ. For the CDR3, the DNA is TGCGCCAGCAGCTTCTCCGGGGGGAACACCGGGGAGCTGTTTTTT. Its translation is CASSFSGGNTGELFF.

The gene calls are TRBV6-1 and TRBJ2-7; D ambiguous. V was shortened by 3 bases and J by 3 bases, with 12 bases between the two germline ends. The CDR3 consists of 14 residues. CDR1 and CDR2 from the germline V gene are MNHNS and SASEGT. CDR3 loop: CASSDPGRVYEQYF. CDR3 nucleotide sequence: TGTGCCAGCAGTGACCCAGGTCGAGTCTACGAGCAGTACTTC.

V gene TRBV6-6 combines with J gene TRBJ1-3; perhaps TRBD1 as D (5 bases). The germline V gene encodes CDR1 MNHNY and CDR2 SVGAGI (reference sequence). The CDR3 totals 16 residues. V lost 6 bases and J 2 bases, leaving 17 bases between the germline ends. CDR3 sequence (DNA): TGTGCCAGCAGCCAGACAGCCCGGGTGACTGGAAACACCATATATTTT. This codes for CASSQTARVTGNTIYF.

The gene calls are TRBV28 and TRBJ1-2; TRBD1 is a possible D gene (5 bases). This CDR3 comprises 13 residues. CDR1 MDHEN and CDR2 SYDVKM come from the germline V gene. V dropped 5 bases and J dropped 8 bases, with 15 bases sitting between them. CDR3 nucleotide sequence: TGTGCCAGCAGTCCCCTCGACAGCTCGGGCTACACCTTC. It translates to CASSPLDSSGYTF.

V usage is TRBV11-2 and J usage is TRBJ1-3; the D is unclear. Trimming left V 3 bases short and J 5 bases short, with 8 bases between. The CDR3 sequence is 13 residues long. The V gene's germline CDR1 is SGHAT and CDR2 FQNNGV. The CDR3 DNA follows: TGTGCCAGCAGCTTTTACGGTCGAAACACCATATATTTT. It codes for CASSFYGRNTIYF.

The rearrangement uses TRBV2 and TRBJ2-7, with a tentative D call TRBD2 (6 bases). This CDR3 comprises 12 residues. Per the germline V gene, CDR1 is SNHLY and CDR2 is FYNNEI. Deletions cut 9 bases from V and 2 bases from J, with 11 bases between. CDR3 sequence: CASMDYAYEQYF. The DNA for the CDR3 is TGTGCCAGTATGGACTATGCCTACGAGCAGTACTTC.

This clone has only a few counts. The V call is TRBV19, the J call TRBJ2-7; 10 positions match TRBD1. V shed 7 bases, J shed 2 bases, and the junction held 14 bases outside the gene matches. The length of the CDR3 is 17 residues. Germline V CDR1 and CDR2: LNHDA, SQIVND (reference sequence). Here the CDR3 reads CASTPRGDRGFPYEQYF. CDR3 in DNA: TGTGCCAGTACCCCCAGAGGGGACAGGGGATTCCCCTACGAGCAGTACTTC.

The chain has TRBV4-1 and TRBJ2-7; D perhaps matches TRBD1 (5 bases). This CDR3 spans 15 amino acids. V was trimmed by 4 bases and J by 0 bases, leaving 13 bases between them. Germline CDR1 and CDR2: MGHRA and YSYEKL. This CDR3 reads CASSPRTPYSYEQYF. The CDR3 bases are TGCGCCAGCAGCCCACGGACACCCTACTCCTACGAGCAGTACTTC.

This clone has more than one count but fewer than ten. CDR3 in amino acids: CASSFFGDKVPQPQHF. CDR3 bases: TGTGCCAGCAGTTTTTTCGGGGACAAAGTCCCTCAGCCCCAGCATTTT. The rearrangement joins TRBV27 to TRBJ1-5, with D maybe TRBD1 (6 bases). The V and J ends lost 3 bases and 6 bases respectively, with 18 bases between them. CDR1 is MNHEY and CDR2 is SMNVEV in the germline V gene (reference sequence). CDR3 size: 16 residues.

CDR3 in DNA: TGCAGCGTCTCTGGGGGGACAGGGGGCCTCCGGTTTGATGAGCAGTTCTTC. This encodes CSVSGGTGGLRFDEQFF. The chain is built from TRBV29-1 and TRBJ2-1, with 12 bases matching TRBD1. The CDR3 runs to 17 residues. Germline trimming cut 6 bases from V and 8 bases from J; bases unmatched to any gene: 17. The germline V gene encodes CDR1 SQVTM and CDR2 ANQGSEA.

J is TRBJ1-4 and V is TRBV4-1, with D maybe TRBD1 (6 bases). The CDR3 covers 19 residues. Germline V gene lookup returns CDR1 MGHRA and CDR2 YSYEKL. Between the trimmed V and J ends, which lost 1 base and 4 bases, there was a span of 22 bases. In DNA form, the CDR3 reads TGCGCCAGCAGCCAAGGAGTCGAGGACCTCATCAGGGGTAATGAAAAACTGTTTTTT. It translates to CASSQGVEDLIRGNEKLFF.

The chain joins TRBV6-1 to TRBJ1-1; D gene ambiguous. Per germline, CDR1 MNHNS and CDR2 SASEGT. V was trimmed by 3 bases and J by 3 bases, leaving 8 bases between them. This CDR3 is 13 amino acids long. The CDR3 here is CASSETKDTEAFF. The CDR3 bases are TGTGCCAGCAGTGAGACAAAAGACACTGAAGCTTTCTTT.